The clone carrying this TCR beta chain has ten or more counts. No antigen is known for it. Separate cDNA molecules each had unique molecular identifiers attached to them. Using its own MiXCR run on the 5' RACE reads, TCRdb lists one record per CDR3 protein. Of about 46,000 distinct CDR3 sequences in the sample, over 5% are singletons; the top ten hold 5.4%. The sample is drawn from a study of early T cells in non-severe SARS-CoV-2 infection. Germline V CDR1 and CDR2: ENHRY, SYGVKD. The ends were cut back, 0 bases at V and 7 bases at J, with 9 bases in the middle. This CDR3 contains 13 residues. Overall study findings and caveats: Reliance on VDJdb matching favored anti-spike CD8 responses; private and CD4 specificities were missed.

The chain is built from TRBV10-3 and TRBJ1-2; D ambiguous. Sequencing used whole blood, obtained at baseline. This sequence originates from an adult who was a healthcare worker with PCR-confirmed SARS-CoV-2 infection or an uninfected control (not recorded which). The CDR3 DNA follows: TGTGCCATCAGTGAGTCGGACCGTAGTGGCTACACCTTC. Translation gives CAISESDRSGYTF.